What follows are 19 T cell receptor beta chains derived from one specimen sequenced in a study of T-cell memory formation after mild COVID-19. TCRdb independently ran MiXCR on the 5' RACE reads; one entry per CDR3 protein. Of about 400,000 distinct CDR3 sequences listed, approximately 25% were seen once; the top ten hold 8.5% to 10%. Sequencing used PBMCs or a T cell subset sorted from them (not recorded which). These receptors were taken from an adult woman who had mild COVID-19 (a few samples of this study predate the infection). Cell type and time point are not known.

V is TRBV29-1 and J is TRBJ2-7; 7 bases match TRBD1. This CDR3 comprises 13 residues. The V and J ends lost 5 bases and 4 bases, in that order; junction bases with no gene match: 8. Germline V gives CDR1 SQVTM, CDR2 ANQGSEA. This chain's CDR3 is CSVRRTGAYEQYF. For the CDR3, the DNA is TGCAGCGTTCGCAGGACAGGAGCTTACGAGCAGTACTTC.

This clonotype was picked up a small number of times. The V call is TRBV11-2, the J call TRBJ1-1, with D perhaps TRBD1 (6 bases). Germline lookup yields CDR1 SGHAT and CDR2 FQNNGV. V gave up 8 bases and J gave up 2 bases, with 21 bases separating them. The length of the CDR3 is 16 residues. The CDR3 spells CASLHGGISYNTEAFF. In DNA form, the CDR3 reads TGTGCCAGCTTACATGGGGGCATAAGCTATAACACTGAAGCTTTCTTT.

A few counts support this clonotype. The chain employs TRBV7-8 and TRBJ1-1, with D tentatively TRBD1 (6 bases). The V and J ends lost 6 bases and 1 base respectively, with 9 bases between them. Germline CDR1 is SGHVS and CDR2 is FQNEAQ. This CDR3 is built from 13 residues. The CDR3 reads CASRIQGNTEAFF. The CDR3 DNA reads TGTGCCAGCAGGATACAGGGGAACACTGAAGCTTTCTTT. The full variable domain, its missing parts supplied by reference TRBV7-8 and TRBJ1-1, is GAGVSQSPRYKVAKRGQDVALRCDPISGHVSLFWYQQALGQGPEFLTYFQNEAQLDKSGLPSDRFFAERPEGSVSTLKIQRTQQEDSAVYLCASRIQGNTEAFFGQGTRLTVV.

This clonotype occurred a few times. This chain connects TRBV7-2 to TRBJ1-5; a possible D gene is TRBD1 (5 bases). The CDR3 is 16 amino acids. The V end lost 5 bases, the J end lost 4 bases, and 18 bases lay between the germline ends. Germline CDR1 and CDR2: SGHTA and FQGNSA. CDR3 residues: CASSLRGEGWNQPQHF. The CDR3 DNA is TGTGCCAGCAGCCTACGGGGAGAGGGGTGGAATCAGCCCCAGCATTTT.

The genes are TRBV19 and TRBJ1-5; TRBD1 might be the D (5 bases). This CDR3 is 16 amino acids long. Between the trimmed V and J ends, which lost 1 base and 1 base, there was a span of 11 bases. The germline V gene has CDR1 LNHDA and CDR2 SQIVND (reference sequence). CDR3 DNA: TGTGCCAGTAGTATAGCGGGGGAAGTGAGCAATCAGCCCCAGCATTTT. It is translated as CASSIAGEVSNQPQHF.

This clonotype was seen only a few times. The CDR3 DNA is TGTGCCACCGGGGTAGGGGGACCGGAGACCCAGTACTTC. This gives the protein CATGVGGPETQYF. The chain links TRBV25-1 to TRBJ2-5, with D tentatively TRBD1 (6 bases). CDR1 MGHDK and CDR2 SYGVNS come from the germline V gene. Trimming shortened V by 10 bases and J by 5 bases, and 17 bases separated the two germline ends. The CDR3 is 13 amino acids.

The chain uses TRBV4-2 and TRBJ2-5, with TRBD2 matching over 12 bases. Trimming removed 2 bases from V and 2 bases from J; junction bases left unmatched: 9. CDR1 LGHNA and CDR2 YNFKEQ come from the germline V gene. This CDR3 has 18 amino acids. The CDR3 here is CASSQWIASGGGQETQYF. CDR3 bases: TGTGCCAGCAGCCAATGGATCGCTAGCGGGGGGGGACAAGAGACCCAGTACTTC.

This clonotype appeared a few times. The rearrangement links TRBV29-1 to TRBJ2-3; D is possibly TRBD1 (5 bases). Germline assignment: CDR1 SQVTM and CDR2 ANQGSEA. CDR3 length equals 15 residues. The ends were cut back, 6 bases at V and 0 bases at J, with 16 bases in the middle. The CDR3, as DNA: TGCAGCGTCGCCGAAAAAGGGGCGAGCACAGATACGCAGTATTTT. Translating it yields CSVAEKGASTDTQYF.

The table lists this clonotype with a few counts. CDR3 protein: CASSPAGPYNEQFF. Here the CDR3 DNA reads TGTGCCAGCAGCCCCGCTGGCCCCTACAATGAGCAGTTCTTC. The chain is built from TRBV7-3 and TRBJ2-1; D is ambiguous. Trimming stripped 5 bases from V and 2 bases from J, with 10 bases between. In germline, CDR1 is SGHTA, CDR2 FQGTGA. The CDR3 totals 14 residues. The whole variable domain, filled in from reference TRBV7-3 and TRBJ2-1, reads GAGVSQTPSNKVTEKGKYVELRCDPISGHTALYWYRQSLGQGPEFLIYFQGTGAADDSGLPNDRFFAVRPEGSVSTLKIQRTERGDSAVYLCASSPAGPYNEQFFGPGTRLTVL.

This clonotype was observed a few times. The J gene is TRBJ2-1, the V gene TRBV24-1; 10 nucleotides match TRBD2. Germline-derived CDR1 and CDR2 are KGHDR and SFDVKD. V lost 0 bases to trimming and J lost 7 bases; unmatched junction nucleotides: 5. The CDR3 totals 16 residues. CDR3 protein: CATSDLASGSRNEQFF. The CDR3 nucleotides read TGTGCCACCAGTGATTTGGCTAGCGGGAGTAGGAATGAGCAGTTCTTC.

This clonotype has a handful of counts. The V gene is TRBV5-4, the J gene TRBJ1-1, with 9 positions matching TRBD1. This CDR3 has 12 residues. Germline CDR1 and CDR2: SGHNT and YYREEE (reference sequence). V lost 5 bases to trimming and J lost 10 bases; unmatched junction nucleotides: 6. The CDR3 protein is CASRETGGGAFF. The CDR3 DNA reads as TGTGCCAGCAGGGAGACAGGGGGGGGAGCTTTCTTT. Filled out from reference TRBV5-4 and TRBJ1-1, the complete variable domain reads ETGVTQSPTHLIKTRGQQVTLRCSSQSGHNTVSWYQQALGQGPQFIFQYYREEENGRGNFPPRFSGLQFPNYSSELNVNALELDDSALYLCASRETGGGAFFGQGTRLTVV.

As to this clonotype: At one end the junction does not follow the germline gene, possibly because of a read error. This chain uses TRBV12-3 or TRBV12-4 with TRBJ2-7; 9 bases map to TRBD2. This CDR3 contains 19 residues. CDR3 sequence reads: CASSFGGRGLRPPSHEQYF. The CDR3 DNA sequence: TGTGCCAGCAGTTTCGGCGGGAGGGGCTTACGGCCCCCCTCCCACGAGCAGTACTTC.

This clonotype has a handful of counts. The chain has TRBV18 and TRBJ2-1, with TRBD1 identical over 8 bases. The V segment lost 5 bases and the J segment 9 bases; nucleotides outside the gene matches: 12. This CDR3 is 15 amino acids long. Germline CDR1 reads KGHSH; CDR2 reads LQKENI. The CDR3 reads CASSSLTGEYGEQFF. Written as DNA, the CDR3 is TGTGCCAGCTCATCCCTGACAGGGGAGTACGGTGAGCAGTTCTTC.

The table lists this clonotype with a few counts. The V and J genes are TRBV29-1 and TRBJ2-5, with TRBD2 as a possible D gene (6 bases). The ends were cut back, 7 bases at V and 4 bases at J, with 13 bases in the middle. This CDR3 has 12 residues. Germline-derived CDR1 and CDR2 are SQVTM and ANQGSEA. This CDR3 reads CSAQGAGETQYF. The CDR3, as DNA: TGCAGCGCCCAAGGAGCGGGAGAGACCCAGTACTTC.

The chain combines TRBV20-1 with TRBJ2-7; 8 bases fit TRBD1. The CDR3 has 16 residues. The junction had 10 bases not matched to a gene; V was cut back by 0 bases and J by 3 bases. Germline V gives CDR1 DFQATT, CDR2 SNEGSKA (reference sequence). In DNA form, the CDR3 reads TGCAGTGCTAGAGAACCTAACAGGGGGAAAGGCTACGAGCAGTACTTC. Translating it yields CSAREPNRGKGYEQYF.

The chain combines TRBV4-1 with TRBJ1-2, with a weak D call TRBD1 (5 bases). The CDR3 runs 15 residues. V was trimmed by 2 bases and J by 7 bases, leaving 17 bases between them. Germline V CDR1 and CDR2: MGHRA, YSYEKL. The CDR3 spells CASSQRGRDSRGYTF. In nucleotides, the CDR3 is TGCGCCAGCAGCCAAAGGGGCCGGGACTCACGTGGCTACACCTTC.

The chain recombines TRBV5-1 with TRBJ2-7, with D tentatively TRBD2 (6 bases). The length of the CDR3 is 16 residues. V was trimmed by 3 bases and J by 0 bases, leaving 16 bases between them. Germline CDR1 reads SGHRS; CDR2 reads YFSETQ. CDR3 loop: CASSSFGGRGSYEQYF. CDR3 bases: TGCGCCAGCAGCTCGTTCGGAGGGCGGGGCTCCTACGAGCAGTACTTC.

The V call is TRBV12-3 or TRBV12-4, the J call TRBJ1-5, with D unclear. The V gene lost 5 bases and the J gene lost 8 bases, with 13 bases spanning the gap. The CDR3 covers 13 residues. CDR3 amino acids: CASSLSSIEPQHF. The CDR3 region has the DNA TGTGCCAGCAGTCTAAGTAGTATTGAGCCCCAGCATTTT.

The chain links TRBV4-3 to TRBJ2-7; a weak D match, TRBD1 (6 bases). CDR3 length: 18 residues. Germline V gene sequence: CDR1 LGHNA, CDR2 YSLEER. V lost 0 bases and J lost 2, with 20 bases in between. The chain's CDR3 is CASSQEGGRDTTAYEQYF. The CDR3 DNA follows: TGCGCCAGCAGCCAAGAAGGGGGTCGGGACACTACTGCCTACGAGCAGTACTTC.